This T cell receptor (beta chain) was sequenced for a study of vaccination and CD4 T cells after COVID-19. With the Oncomine TCR Beta short-read assay, DNA from cultured CD4+ T cells was sequenced. TCRdb reprocessed the PCR reads with MiXCR, giving one entry per CDR3 protein. The table records 4,600 or so distinct CDR3 sequences, about a third of them present only once. The treatment here: approximately 9-day PBMC culture with coronavirus spike peptide pools or control peptides (ViraFEST assay). CDR1 and CDR2 from the germline V gene are KGHSH and LQKENI. V shed 5 bases and J 9 bases; nucleotides not matched to a gene: 11. CDR3 length: 15 residues. This clonotype occurred a few times. As yet, its antigen is unknown.

Sequenced material: CD4+ T cells from blood, cultured in vitro. The origin of this receptor is a human donor who had recovered from COVID-19. The chain combines TRBV18 with TRBJ2-3, with 10 bases fitting TRBD2. DNA of the CDR3: TGTGCCAGCTCATCCCAACAGCGGGGGGGTCCAACGCAGTATTTT. Its translation: CASSSQQRGGPTQYF.